This T cell receptor beta chain appears in the sequencing data of a study of blood T cell repertoires in COVID-19 (dated by TCRdb to the early 2020s). Background for the entire study: Samples from collaborators originated in the United States, Italy and Spain and spanned both the acute and convalescent phases of COVID-19. Deeply sampled blood TCRbeta repertoires from subjects exposed to, actively infected with, or recovered from COVID-19 were included in the dataset. The repertoires were released in a freely available public database meant as a resource for research on the immune response to SARS-CoV-2. The samples were drawn from two sources: the first 160 participants of the ongoing ImmuneRACE study, and 1,000 to 1,500 subjects contributed by 6 global collaborators. Where available, HLA class I and class II types were taken from metadata supplied by the sample provider and were not determined by assay-based typing. The sample metadata nearly always contained a de-identified subject ID, COVID-19 status, age in years and sex. The prospective study material was composed of cDNA or gDNA derived from T cells, B-cell-depleted T cells, or PBMCs.

A note on this clone: The antigen this receptor binds is unknown. Qualities for individual bases were not recorded, and no much larger clone is one base off. In the same sample, other DNA sequences code for this CDR3.

Results and caveats for the whole study, not just this receptor: The amount of clinical and demographic metadata varied by source and participant and was provided uncurated.

The immunoSEQ Assay, a bias-controlled multiplex PCR, was used to amplify TCRbeta CDR3 regions from genomic DNA. Per the source publication's procedure: Within the assay, amplification of reference gene primers was used to estimate how many nucleated cells each sample contained. To quantify the absolute abundance of each unique TCRbeta CDR3 rearrangement, sequence reads were collapsed and filtered. For each sample, productive Simpson clonality was calculated as the square root of Simpson's diversity index across productive rearrangements. The clones in this table, taken by TCRdb from immuneACCESS, are in-frame only. Not every clone is retained; where verified, under half of the shortfall comes from an unresolved V gene, and the cause of the rest is unknown. V, J and clone size are those of that table, while D and trimming were read from the DNA. Counted in this sample were under 250,000 clones; 87% of them appeared once. The ten largest clones take up around 3% of the sample.

The germline V gene encodes CDR1 MDHEN and CDR2 SYDVKM. Inclusive of the bounding cysteine and phenylalanine, the CDR3 is 14 residues long. Solely the CDR3 DNA is kept, with 42 bases framed from the first base. V loses 2 bases, J loses 1 base, and the germline ends lie 8 bases apart. The collaborating institutions used their own protocols to collect whole blood in K2EDTA tubes. Collaborator samples were shipped for TCRbeta analysis as frozen whole blood, isolated PBMCs, or DNA extracted from either sample type. This receptor was identified in a young man with active or convalescent COVID-19. Sequenced: peripheral blood. The chain was built from TRBV28 and TRBJ1-2, with an unclear D gene assignment. The DNA sequence is as follows: TGTGCCAGCAGTTTAGGGCAGATTAACTATGGCTACACCTTC. The translation is CASSLGQINYGYTF.